These 3 T cell receptor beta chains share one sample of origin, sequenced in a study of tumor-infiltrating lymphocytes in oesophageal squamous cell carcinoma. TCRdb ran MiXCR on the PCR reads and lists one entry per CDR3 protein. The sample shows more than 10,000 distinct CDR3 sequences, nearly 60% of them seen only once. The sample comprised esophageal tumor tissue. The receptors derive from a female donor with esophageal squamous cell carcinoma.

The V and J genes are TRBV7-6 and TRBJ2-5; a weak D match, TRBD2 (6 bases). The CDR3 runs 13 residues. The germline V and J ends were trimmed by 5 bases and 11 bases, with 18 bases remaining between them. The germline V gene has CDR1 SGHVS and CDR2 FNYEAQ. CDR3 region: CASSRRDYNEQYF. The CDR3 nucleotides are TGTGCCAGCAGCAGGCGGGATTACAATGAGCAGTACTTC. Variable domain in full (rest from reference TRBV7-6 and TRBJ2-5): GAGVSQSPRYKVTKRGQDVALRCDPISGHVSLYWYRQALGQGPEFLTYFNYEAQQDKSGLPNDRFSAERPEGSISTLTIQRTEQRDSAMYRCASSRRDYNEQYFGPGTRLLVL.

The gene calls are TRBV6-2 or TRBV6-3 and TRBJ1-2; D is perhaps TRBD1 (5 bases). This CDR3 is 14 amino acids long. Trimming stripped 2 bases from V and 3 bases from J, with 10 bases between. CDR1 is MNHEY, CDR2 SVGEGT, per germline. In DNA, the CDR3 is TGTGCCAGCAGTTACCTTTCGACAGACTATGGCTACACCTTC. Amino acid sequence: CASSYLSTDYGYTF.

This clonotype was observed a few times. This chain connects TRBV5-6 to TRBJ1-1; D unclear. The J call is doubtful: the DNA matches TRBJ1-3 better. This CDR3 has 14 amino acids. CDR1 and CDR2 from the germline V gene are SGHDT and YYEEEE. As DNA, the CDR3 is TGTGCCAGCAGCTCGACTGGCGCTGGAAACACCATATATTTT. Its protein product is CASSSTGAGNTIYF.